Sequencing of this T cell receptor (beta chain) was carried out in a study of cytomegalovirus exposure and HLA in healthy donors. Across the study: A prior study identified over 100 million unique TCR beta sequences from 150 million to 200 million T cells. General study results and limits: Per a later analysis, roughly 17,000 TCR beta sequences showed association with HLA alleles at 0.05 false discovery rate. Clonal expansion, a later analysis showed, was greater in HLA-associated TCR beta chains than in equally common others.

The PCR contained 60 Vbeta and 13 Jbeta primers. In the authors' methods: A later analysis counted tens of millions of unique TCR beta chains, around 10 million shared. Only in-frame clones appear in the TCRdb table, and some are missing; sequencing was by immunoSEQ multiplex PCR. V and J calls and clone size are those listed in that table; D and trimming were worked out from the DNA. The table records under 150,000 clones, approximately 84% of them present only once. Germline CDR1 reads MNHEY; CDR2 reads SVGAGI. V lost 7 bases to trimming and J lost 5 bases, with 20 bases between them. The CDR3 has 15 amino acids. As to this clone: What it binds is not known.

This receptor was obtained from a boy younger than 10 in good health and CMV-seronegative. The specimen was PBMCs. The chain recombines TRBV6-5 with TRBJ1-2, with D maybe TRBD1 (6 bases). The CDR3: CASKAQGRELYGYTF. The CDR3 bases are TGTGCCAGCAAGGCCCAGGGGAGAGAGCTGTATGGCTACACCTTC.